This T cell receptor (beta chain) came from a study of T cells after yellow fever vaccination. Study-wide points: On re-exposure, the response was weaker but peaked faster, at day 5 versus 15. The booster saw the reappearance of most primary-vaccination clones (around 96% CD4, around 88% CD8).

This clonotype was seen only a few times. The antigen remains undetermined. 5'RACE template switching produced TCR cDNA carrying a universal primer site and UMIs. TCRdb re-derived calls from the 5' RACE reads in MiXCR, one entry per CDR3 protein. The table has approximately 300,000 distinct CDR3 sequences, about 8.7% seen once. The CDR3 has 14 residues. V shed 6 bases, J shed 8 bases, and the junction held 10 bases outside the gene matches. The sequence was obtained from a man between 18 and 35 years old who received the YFV17D yellow fever vaccine. Specimen: PBMCs, collected on the day of the first yellow fever vaccination. The V and J genes are TRBV12-3 or TRBV12-4 and TRBJ1-2, with 9 positions matching TRBD1. CDR3 bases: TGTGCCAGCAGCCGAGGACAGGGGATAGGCGGCTACACCTTC. This encodes CASSRGQGIGGYTF.